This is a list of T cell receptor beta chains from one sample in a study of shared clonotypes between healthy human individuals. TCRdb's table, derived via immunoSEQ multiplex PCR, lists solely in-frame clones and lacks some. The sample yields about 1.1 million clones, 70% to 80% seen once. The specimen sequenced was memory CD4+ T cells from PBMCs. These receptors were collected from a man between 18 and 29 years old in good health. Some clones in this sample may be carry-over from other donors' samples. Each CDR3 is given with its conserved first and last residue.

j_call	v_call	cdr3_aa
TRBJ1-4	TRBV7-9	CASSQVGEKLFF
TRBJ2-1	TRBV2	CASSGVVGGGYNEQFF
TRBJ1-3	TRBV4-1	CASSQLLTYSGNTIYF
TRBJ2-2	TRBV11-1	CASSYRYTGELFF
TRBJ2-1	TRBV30	CAWRAPTAYNEQFF
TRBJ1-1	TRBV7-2	CASSFGLTNTEAFF
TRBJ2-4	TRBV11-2	CASSPRGATQYF
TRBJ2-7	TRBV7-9	CASSKFETGKDEQYF
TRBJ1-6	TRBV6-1	CASSTTSVYSPLHF
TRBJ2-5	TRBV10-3	CAISGTDEETQYF
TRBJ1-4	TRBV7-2	CASRLGLGMEKLFF
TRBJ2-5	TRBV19	CASSTMTGETQYF
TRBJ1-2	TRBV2	CASSESGETGGYTF
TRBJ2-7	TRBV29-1	CSVSSGPNSYEQYF
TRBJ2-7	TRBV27	CASREGLAGSSYEQYF
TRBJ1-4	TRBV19	CASSAYPATNEKLFF
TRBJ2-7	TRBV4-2	CASSLRQGTSYEQYF
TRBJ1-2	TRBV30	CAWDSRRGYGYTF
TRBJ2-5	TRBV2	CASKRRVQETQYF
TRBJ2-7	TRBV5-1	CASSPRTGPSYEQYF
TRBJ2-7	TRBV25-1	CASSEFGAGQTYEQYF
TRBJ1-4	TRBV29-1	CSVGHRPNEKLFF
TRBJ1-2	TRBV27	CASTPSGQLANYGYTF
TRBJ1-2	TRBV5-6	CASSPPPGRSYGYTF
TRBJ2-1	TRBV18	CASSQGVNSYNEQFF
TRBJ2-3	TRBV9	CASSDASATSTDTQYF
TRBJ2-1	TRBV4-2	CASSQDRLAGEGYEQFF
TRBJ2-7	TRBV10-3	CAISEGLAAYEQYF
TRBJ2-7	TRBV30	CAWSVWGAGYEQYF
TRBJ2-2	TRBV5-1	CASSLGAASGNTGELFF
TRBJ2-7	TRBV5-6	CASHGVAGIYEQYF
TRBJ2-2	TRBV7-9	CASSLGLAENTGELFF
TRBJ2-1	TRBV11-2	CASSFGRLQVPSSYNEQFF
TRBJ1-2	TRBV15	CATSSFTGRIGYTF
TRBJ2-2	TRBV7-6	CASSLESSGMAGELFF
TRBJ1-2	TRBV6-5	CASSYSEHPRGGYTF
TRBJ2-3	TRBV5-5	CASSLPPGQSGTQYF